This TCR beta chain was sequenced during a study of cytomegalovirus exposure and HLA in healthy donors. All the people who gave samples were healthy bone marrow donors. The V and J ends lost 2 bases and 7 bases, in that order; junction bases with no gene match: 6. Germline CDR1 is LNHDA and CDR2 is SQIVND (reference sequence). The CDR3 is 15 residues long. Use of 60 Vbeta and 13 Jbeta primers characterized the PCR. Method: immunoSEQ multiplex PCR; TCRdb's copy keeps in-frame clones and lacks some. This repertoire includes 60,000 to 75,000 clones. The sequenced sample consisted of PBMCs. The rearrangement uses TRBV19 and TRBJ2-1; 9 bases align to TRBD2. The TCR originated in a woman in her twenties or thirties in good health and CMV-seronegative. The CDR3 nucleotides are TGTGCCAGTAGTATATTGGGGACTAGCTATAATGAGCAGTTCTTC. The encoded protein is CASSILGTSYNEQFF.